The T cell receptor beta chain under discussion was sequenced for a study of T cell responses to AZD1222 COVID-19 vaccine. Measured with immunoSEQ multiplex PCR; TCRdb has only the in-frame clones, and not every one. The sample has around 190,000 clones; 94% are singletons. The CDR3 spans 16 residues. The V gene end was trimmed by 0 bases and the J gene end by 8 bases; junction bases not matched to a gene: 10. Germline loops: CDR1 LGHDT, CDR2 YNNKEL (reference sequence). The rearrangement joins TRBV3-1 (or the pseudogene TRBV3-2) to TRBJ2-1, with 7 bases aligning to TRBD2. The receptor was derived from an adult who received the AZD1222 COVID-19 vaccine. The sample consisted of peripheral blood, taken 28 days after the second AZD1222 dose. The CDR3 DNA follows: TGTGCCAGCAGCCAAGATTGGGCTAGCGGAGTCGATGAGCAGTTCTTC. Translated, it gives CASSQDWASGVDEQFF.